These 15 T cell receptor beta chains came from one sample sequenced in a study of T cells in Graves' hyperthyroidism and ophthalmopathy. Researchers took RNA transcripts and amplified the TCR beta CDR3 regions from them. TCR CDR3 underwent first-round RT-PCR with the HTBI primer set. TCRdb reprocessed the multiplex PCR reads with MiXCR, giving one entry per CDR3 protein. Of 550,000 to 600,000 distinct CDR3 sequences listed, over 15% are singletons. The sequenced sample consisted of blood. The receptors come from a woman younger than 35 with Graves' hyperthyroidism.

In its sample, this clonotype was seen many times. This sequence joins TRBV6-1 and TRBJ1-1; 7 nucleotides match TRBD1. V dropped 7 bases and J dropped 3; count of bases not matched to a gene: 8. The length of the CDR3 is 14 residues. CDR1 is MNHNS and CDR2 is SASEGT in the germline V gene. The CDR3 bases are TGTGCCAGCAATTGGACAGGAAAGTACACTGAAGCTTTCTTT. It specifies CASNWTGKYTEAFF.

Only a few counts were recorded for this clonotype. The chain employs TRBV6-1 and TRBJ2-3; possible D gene TRBD2, 5 bases. The CDR3 runs to 14 residues. Trimming removed 6 bases at V and 9 bases at J, with 19 bases between. The germline CDR1 and CDR2 sequences are MNHNS and SASEGT. The CDR3 DNA follows: TGTGCCAGCAGCCCGGGAAGCCAAGGGAACACGCAGTATTTT. As protein: CASSPGSQGNTQYF.

This clonotype was observed many times. V is TRBV20-1 and J is TRBJ2-2, with 7 positions matching TRBD2. The junction had 10 bases not matched to a gene; V was cut back by 5 bases and J by 1 base. Germline CDR1 reads DFQATT; CDR2 reads SNEGSKA (reference sequence). The CDR3 totals 16 residues. CDR3 DNA: TGCAGTGCTTTTAACCGGGACTATGGGAACACCGGGGAGCTGTTTTTT. Translation: CSAFNRDYGNTGELFF.

There are a few counts of this clonotype. V is TRBV29-1 and J is TRBJ1-5; D gene unclear. The CDR3 is 11 residues long. Germline CDR1 reads SQVTM; CDR2 reads ANQGSEA. V was pared by 4 bases and J by 2 bases, with 3 bases between. As DNA, the CDR3 is TGCAGCGTTGGGGGCAATCAGCCCCAGCATTTT. It encodes CSVGGNQPQHF.

This clonotype was seen many times. V is TRBV7-9 and J is TRBJ2-7; tentatively, D is TRBD1 (6 bases). In germline, CDR1 is SEHNR, CDR2 FQNEAQ (reference sequence). The CDR3 consists of 13 residues. Trimming shortened V by 6 bases and J by 5 bases, and 14 bases separated the two germline ends. CDR3 sequence (DNA): TGTGCCAGCAGACAGGGTCCCCCAAACGAGCAGTACTTC. Amino acids: CASRQGPPNEQYF.

This clonotype was detected many times. V is TRBV2 and J is TRBJ2-2; D ambiguous. The CDR3 sequence is 14 residues long. Germline values: CDR1 SNHLY, CDR2 FYNNEI. The ends were cut back, 8 bases at V and 1 base at J, with 11 bases in the middle. CDR3 protein: CASQNALNTGELFF. The CDR3 region has the DNA TGTGCCAGCCAGAATGCCCTGAACACCGGGGAGCTGTTTTTT.

This sequence joins TRBV7-2 and TRBJ2-2; D could derive from TRBD1 or TRBD2 (5 bases each). Germline V gene data show CDR1 as SGHTA and CDR2 as FQGNSA. CDR3 size: 12 residues. The V gene lost 8 bases and the J gene lost 6 bases, with 10 bases spanning the gap. CDR3 loop: CASWGWAGELFF. DNA of the CDR3: TGTGCCAGCTGGGGGTGGGCCGGGGAGCTGTTTTTT.

In its sample, this clonotype was seen many times. The chain uses TRBV6-1 and TRBJ2-3; 8 nucleotides match TRBD2. Unmatched junction bases numbered 11, after V lost 5 bases and J lost 1 base. The CDR3 extends over 17 amino acids. The germline V gene has CDR1 MNHNS and CDR2 SASEGT. CDR3 in amino acids: CASSYSRLAYGTDTQYF. The CDR3, as DNA: TGTGCCAGCAGTTATTCTAGACTAGCGTATGGCACAGATACGCAGTATTTT.

V gene TRBV11-2 combines with J gene TRBJ2-7, with 10 bases identical to TRBD1. Germline assignment: CDR1 SGHAT and CDR2 FQNNGV. The CDR3 is made up of 15 amino acids. V trimming: 2 bases; J trimming: 6 bases; junction bases outside the gene matches: 7. The CDR3 bases are TGTGCCAGCAGCTTAAAGGGACAGGGGATTGCCGAGCAGTACTTC. This translates into CASSLKGQGIAEQYF.

This clonotype has a count of ten or more. J is TRBJ2-5 and V is TRBV4-2; TRBD2 matches 8 bases. J lost 3 bases, V lost 3 bases, and 15 bases had no gene match. CDR3 size: 18 residues. Germline CDR1 is LGHNA and CDR2 is YNFKEQ. CDR3 region: CASSQQPFAGTREETQYF. The CDR3 DNA follows: TGTGCCAGCAGCCAGCAGCCGTTTGCCGGGACTAGGGAAGAGACCCAGTACTTC.

On this clonotype: One base away lies a much larger clone, so this may be a sequencing read error. The CDR3 here is CASSDPSGAGNEQFF. In DNA, the CDR3 is TGTGCCAGCAGTGACCCCAGCGGGGCAGGGAATGAGCAGTTCTTC. This chain connects TRBV2 to TRBJ2-1; 7 bases match TRBD2. The germline V gene encodes CDR1 SNHLY and CDR2 FYNNEI. The trim removed 3 bases at V and 7 bases at J, leaving 9 bases unmatched. This CDR3 contains 15 residues.

This clonotype was detected many times. V usage is TRBV28 and J usage is TRBJ2-7, with D possibly being TRBD1 (6 bases). CDR1 is MDHEN, CDR2 SYDVKM, per germline. This CDR3 contains 15 residues. The V end was cut by 2 bases, the J end by 2 bases, with 13 bases between. Written as DNA, the CDR3 is TGTGCCAGCAGTTTACAGGGGACACTAGCCTACGAGCAGTACTTC. This sequence encodes CASSLQGTLAYEQYF.

The rearrangement links TRBV5-4 to TRBJ1-1; weak D call: TRBD1 (5 bases). V gave up 4 bases and J gave up 4 bases, with 14 bases separating them. The CDR3 is 14 amino acids. Looked up from germline, CDR1 is SGHNT and CDR2 is YYREEE (reference sequence). In nucleotides, the CDR3 is TGTGCCAGCAGCCAGGTGACAGTAAGCACTGAAGCTTTCTTT. Translating gives CASSQVTVSTEAFF.

This clonotype was counted only a few times. The chain has TRBV11-3 and TRBJ2-3; TRBD1 or TRBD2 may be the D gene (6 bases each). Trimming left V 2 bases short and J 4 bases short, with 16 bases between. The CDR3 has 16 amino acids. Germline-derived CDR1 and CDR2 are SGHNT and YENEEA. CDR3 in amino acids: CASSLPRGHMADTQYF. The CDR3 bases are TGTGCCAGCAGCTTACCCCGGGGGCATATGGCAGATACGCAGTATTTT.

This clonotype came up a few times. The V gene is TRBV6-6, the J gene TRBJ1-4, with 7 bases fitting TRBD1. The germline CDR1 and CDR2 sequences are MNHNY and SVGAGI (reference sequence). With 0 bases clipped from V and 4 bases from J, the junction kept 2 bases outside the gene matches. This CDR3 region has 15 residues. CDR3 region: CASSYSGQLNEKLFF. The CDR3 DNA follows: TGTGCCAGCAGTTACTCGGGACAGCTTAATGAAAAACTGTTTTTT.